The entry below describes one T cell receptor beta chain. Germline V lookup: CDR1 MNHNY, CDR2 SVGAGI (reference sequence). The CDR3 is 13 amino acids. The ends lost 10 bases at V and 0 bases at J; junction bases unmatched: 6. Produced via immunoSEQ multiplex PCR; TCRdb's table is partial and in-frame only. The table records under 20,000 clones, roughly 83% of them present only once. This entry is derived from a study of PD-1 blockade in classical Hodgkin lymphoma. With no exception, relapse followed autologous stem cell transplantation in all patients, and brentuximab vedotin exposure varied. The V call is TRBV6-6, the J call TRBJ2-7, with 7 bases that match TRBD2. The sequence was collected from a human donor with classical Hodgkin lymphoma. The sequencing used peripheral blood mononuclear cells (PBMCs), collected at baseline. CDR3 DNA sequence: TGTGCCACCGCCGGGGGGAGCTCCTACGAGCAGTACTTC. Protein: CATAGGSSYEQYF.